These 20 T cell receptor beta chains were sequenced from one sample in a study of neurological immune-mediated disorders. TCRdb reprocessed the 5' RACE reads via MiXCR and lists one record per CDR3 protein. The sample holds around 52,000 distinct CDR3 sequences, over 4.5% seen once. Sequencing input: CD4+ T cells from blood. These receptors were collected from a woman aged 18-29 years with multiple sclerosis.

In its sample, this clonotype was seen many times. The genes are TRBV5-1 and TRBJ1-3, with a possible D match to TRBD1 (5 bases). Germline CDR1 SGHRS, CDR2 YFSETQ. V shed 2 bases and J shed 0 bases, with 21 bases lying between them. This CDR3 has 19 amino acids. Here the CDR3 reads CASSFDRRDSGLSGNTIYF. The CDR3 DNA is TGCGCCAGCAGCTTCGATCGCCGCGACAGCGGACTCTCTGGAAACACCATATATTTT.

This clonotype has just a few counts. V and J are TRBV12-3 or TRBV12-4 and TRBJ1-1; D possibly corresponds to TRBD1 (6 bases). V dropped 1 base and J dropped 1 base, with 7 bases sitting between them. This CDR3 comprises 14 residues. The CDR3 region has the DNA TGTGCCAGCAGTTTAGGGGGGCAGAACACTGAAGCTTTCTTT. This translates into CASSLGGQNTEAFF.

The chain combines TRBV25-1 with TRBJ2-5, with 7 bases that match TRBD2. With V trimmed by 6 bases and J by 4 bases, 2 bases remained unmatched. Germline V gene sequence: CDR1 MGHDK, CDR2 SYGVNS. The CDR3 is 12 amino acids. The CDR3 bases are TGTGCCAGCAGCGGCGGGGGAGAGACCCAGTACTTC. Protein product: CASSGGGETQYF.

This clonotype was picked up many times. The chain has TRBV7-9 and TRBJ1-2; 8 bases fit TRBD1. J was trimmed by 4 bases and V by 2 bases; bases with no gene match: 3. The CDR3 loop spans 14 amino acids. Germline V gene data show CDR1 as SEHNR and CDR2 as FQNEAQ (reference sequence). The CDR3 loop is CASSLSGGSYGYTF. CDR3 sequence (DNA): TGTGCCAGCAGCTTATCAGGGGGCAGCTATGGCTACACCTTC.

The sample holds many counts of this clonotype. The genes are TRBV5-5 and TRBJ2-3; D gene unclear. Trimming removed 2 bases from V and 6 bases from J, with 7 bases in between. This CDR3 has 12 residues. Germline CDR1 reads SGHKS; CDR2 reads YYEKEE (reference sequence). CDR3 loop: CASSFPRDTQYF. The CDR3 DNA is TGTGCCAGCAGCTTCCCCCGTGATACGCAGTATTTT.

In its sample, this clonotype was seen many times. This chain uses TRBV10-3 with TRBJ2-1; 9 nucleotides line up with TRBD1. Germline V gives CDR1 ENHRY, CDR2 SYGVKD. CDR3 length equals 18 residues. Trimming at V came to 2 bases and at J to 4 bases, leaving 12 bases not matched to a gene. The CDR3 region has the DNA TGTGCCATCAGTGAGACTACATTTACAGGGGGCGCGTACAATGAGCAGTTCTTC. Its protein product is CAISETTFTGGAYNEQFF.

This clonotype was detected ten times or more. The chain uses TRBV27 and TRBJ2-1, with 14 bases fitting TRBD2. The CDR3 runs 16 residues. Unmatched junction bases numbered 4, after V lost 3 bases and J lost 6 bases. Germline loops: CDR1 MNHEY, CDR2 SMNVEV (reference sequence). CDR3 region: CASSFQGLAGVNEQFF. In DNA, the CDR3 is TGTGCCAGCAGTTTCCAGGGACTAGCGGGAGTCAATGAGCAGTTCTTC.

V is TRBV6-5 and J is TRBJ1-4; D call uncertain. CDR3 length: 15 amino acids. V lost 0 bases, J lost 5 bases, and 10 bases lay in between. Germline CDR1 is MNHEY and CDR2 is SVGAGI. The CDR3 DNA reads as TGTGCCAGCAGTTACTCGAATTGGCAGAATGAAAAACTGTTTTTT. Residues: CASSYSNWQNEKLFF.

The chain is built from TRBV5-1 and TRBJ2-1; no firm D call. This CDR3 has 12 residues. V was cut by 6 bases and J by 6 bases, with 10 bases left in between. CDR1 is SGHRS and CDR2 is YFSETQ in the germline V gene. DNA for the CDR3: TGCGCCAGCAACTTCGACTTCAATGAGCAGTTCTTC. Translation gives CASNFDFNEQFF.

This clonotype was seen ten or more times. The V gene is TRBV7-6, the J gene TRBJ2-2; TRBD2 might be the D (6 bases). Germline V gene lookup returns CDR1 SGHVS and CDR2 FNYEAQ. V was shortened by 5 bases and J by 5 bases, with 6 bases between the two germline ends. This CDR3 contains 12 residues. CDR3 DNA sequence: TGTGCCAGCAGCGGGAGGACCGGGGAGCTGTTTTTT. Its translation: CASSGRTGELFF.

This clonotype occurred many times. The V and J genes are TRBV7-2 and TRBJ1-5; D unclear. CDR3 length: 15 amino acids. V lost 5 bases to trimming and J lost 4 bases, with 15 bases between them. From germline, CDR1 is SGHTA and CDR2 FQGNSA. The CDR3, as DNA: TGTGCCAGCAGCCTTAGATTGGGCAGTAATCAGCCCCAGCATTTT. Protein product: CASSLRLGSNQPQHF.

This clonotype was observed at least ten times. CDR3 DNA sequence: TGTGCCAGCAGTTTTGTGCGGGAGTGGGATACGCAGTATTTT. It encodes CASSFVREWDTQYF. This chain uses TRBV28 with TRBJ2-3, with 7 bases fitting TRBD2. The V segment lost 3 bases and the J segment 6 bases; nucleotides outside the gene matches: 6. The CDR3 has 14 amino acids. CDR1 and CDR2 from the germline V gene are MDHEN and SYDVKM.

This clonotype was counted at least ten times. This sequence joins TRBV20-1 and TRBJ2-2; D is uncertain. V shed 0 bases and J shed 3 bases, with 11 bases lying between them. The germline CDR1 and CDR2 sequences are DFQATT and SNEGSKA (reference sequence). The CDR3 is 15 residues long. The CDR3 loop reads CSARDIRQYTGELFF. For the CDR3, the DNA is TGCAGTGCTAGAGATATTAGGCAGTACACCGGGGAGCTGTTTTTT.

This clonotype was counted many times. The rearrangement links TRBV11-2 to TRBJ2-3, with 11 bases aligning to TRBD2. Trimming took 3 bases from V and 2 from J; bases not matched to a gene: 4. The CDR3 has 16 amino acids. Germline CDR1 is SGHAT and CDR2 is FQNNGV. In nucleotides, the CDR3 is TGTGCCAGCAGCTTTTTAGCGGGGGGGCCCACAGATACGCAGTATTTT. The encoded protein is CASSFLAGGPTDTQYF.

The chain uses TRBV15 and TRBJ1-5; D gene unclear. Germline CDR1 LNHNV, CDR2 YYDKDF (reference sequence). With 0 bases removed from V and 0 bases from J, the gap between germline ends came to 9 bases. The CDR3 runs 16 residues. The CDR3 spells CATSRDWKVSNQPQHF. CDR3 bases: TGTGCCACCAGCAGAGATTGGAAGGTTAGCAATCAGCCCCAGCATTTT.

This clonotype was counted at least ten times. For the CDR3, the DNA is TGCAGTGCTAGAGTTTACCAGCGGACCTACCCGATGCATGGCTACACCTTC. Amino acids: CSARVYQRTYPMHGYTF. The chain has TRBV20-1 and TRBJ1-2; D unresolved. V was clipped by 1 base and J by 6 bases, with 24 bases between them. Germline values: CDR1 DFQATT, CDR2 SNEGSKA (reference sequence). The CDR3 totals 17 residues.

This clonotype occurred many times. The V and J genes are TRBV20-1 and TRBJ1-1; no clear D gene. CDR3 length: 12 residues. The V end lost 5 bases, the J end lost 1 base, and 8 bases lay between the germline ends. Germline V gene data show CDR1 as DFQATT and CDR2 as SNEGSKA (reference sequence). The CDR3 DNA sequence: TGCAGTGCTGAAGGGCCGAACACTGAAGCTTTCTTT. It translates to CSAEGPNTEAFF.

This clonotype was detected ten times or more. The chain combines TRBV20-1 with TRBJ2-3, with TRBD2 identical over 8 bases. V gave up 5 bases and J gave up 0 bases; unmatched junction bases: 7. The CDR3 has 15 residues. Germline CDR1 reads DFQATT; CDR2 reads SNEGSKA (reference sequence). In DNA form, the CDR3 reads TGCAGTGCTTCTTCCGGGACTAGAAGCACAGATACGCAGTATTTT. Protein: CSASSGTRSTDTQYF.

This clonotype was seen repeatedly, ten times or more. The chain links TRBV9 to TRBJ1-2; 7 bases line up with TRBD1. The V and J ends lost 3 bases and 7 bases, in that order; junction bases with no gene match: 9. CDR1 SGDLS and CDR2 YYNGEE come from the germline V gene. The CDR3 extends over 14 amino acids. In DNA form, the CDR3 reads TGTGCCAGCAGCGCCCGACAGGGCGAGGGTGGCTACACCTTC. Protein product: CASSARQGEGGYTF.

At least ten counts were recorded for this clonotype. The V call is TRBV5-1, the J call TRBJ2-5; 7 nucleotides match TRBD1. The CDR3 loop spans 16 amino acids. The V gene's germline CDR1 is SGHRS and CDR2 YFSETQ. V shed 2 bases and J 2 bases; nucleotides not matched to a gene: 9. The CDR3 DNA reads TGCGCCAGCAGCTTTGGTGGGACGACAGGGCAAGAGACCCAGTACTTC. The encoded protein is CASSFGGTTGQETQYF.